The present T cell receptor beta chain was sequenced within a study of T cells in Graves' hyperthyroidism and ophthalmopathy. Overall study context: Peripheral blood was collected at initial diagnosis, before any treatment. General observations from the study: It was a median 6.5 months before onset that the model predicted ophthalmopathy. In the blood, most expanded thyroid clonotypes above 0.001 appeared as well.

The TCR beta CDR3 regions underwent amplification using RNA transcripts as the source. The TCR CDR3 was amplified in a first-round RT-PCR using the HTBI primer set. MiXCR was run by TCRdb on the multiplex PCR reads, yielding one entry per CDR3 protein. The data show about 640,000 distinct CDR3 sequences, with around 13% seen just once and 12% held by the top ten. CDR1 DFQATT and CDR2 SNEGSKA come from the germline V gene (reference sequence). This CDR3 has 17 amino acids. V lost 6 bases to trimming and J lost 0 bases, with 22 bases between them. Subjects with ophthalmopathy showed a Clinical Activity Score no lower than 3, a NOSPECS grade no lower than 4, and a duration shorter than 3 months. With respect to this clonotype: No antigen is known for it.

The clonotype originates from a woman aged 45-60 years with Graves' ophthalmopathy. V usage is TRBV20-1 and J usage is TRBJ2-3, with a weak D call TRBD2 (6 bases). Sample: blood. DNA of the CDR3: TGCAGTGCCTGCTGGCGGGATCGGTTTTGTAGCACAGATACGCAGTATTTT. It is translated as CSACWRDRFCSTDTQYF.